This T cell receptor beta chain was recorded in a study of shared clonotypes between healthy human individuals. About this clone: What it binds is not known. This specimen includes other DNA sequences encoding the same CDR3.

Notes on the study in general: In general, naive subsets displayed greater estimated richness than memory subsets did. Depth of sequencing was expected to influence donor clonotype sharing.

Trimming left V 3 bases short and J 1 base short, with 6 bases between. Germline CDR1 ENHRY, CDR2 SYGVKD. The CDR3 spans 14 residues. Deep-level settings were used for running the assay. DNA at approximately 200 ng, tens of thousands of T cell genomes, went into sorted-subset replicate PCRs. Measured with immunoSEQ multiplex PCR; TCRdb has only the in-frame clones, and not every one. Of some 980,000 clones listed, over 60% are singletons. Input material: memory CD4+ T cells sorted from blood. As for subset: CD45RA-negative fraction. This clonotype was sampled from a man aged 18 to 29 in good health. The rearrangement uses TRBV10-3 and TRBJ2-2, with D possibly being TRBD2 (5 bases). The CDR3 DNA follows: TGTGCCATCAGTGATGGACTGAACACCGGGGAGCTGTTTTTT. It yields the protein CAISDGLNTGELFF.